The 3 T cell receptor beta chains given below trace back to one sample, sequenced in a study of blood T cell repertoires in COVID-19. Clones were sequenced by immunoSEQ multiplex PCR, and TCRdb holds only the in-frame ones, with some missing. The sample lists about 40,000 clones; about 85% were seen once. Sequenced: peripheral blood. These receptors all stem from a man between 45 and 60 years old in a cohort sampled during active COVID-19.

Many counts were recorded for this clone. The rearrangement uses TRBV27 and TRBJ1-3; 8 positions match TRBD1. Germline lookup yields CDR1 MNHEY and CDR2 SMNVEV (reference sequence). Trimming at V came to 5 bases and at J to 2 bases, leaving 5 bases not matched to a gene. The CDR3 is made up of 15 amino acids. In DNA, the CDR3 is TGTGCCAGCAGTATCGGGACAGGCGCTGGAAACACCATATATTTT. As protein: CASSIGTGAGNTIYF.

The V call is TRBV7-8, the J call TRBJ1-2; a weak D match, TRBD1 (5 bases). V lost 8 bases and J 2 bases, leaving 12 bases between the germline ends. Germline V lookup: CDR1 SGHVS, CDR2 FQNEAQ. This CDR3 region has 13 residues. CDR3 loop: CASLTDPNYGYTF. CDR3 bases: TGTGCCAGCTTGACAGATCCCAACTATGGCTACACCTTC.

The chain is built from TRBV9 and TRBJ2-3, with TRBD2 identical over 8 bases. V gave up 0 bases and J gave up 1 base; unmatched junction bases: 7. Per the germline V gene, CDR1 is SGDLS and CDR2 is YYNGEE. The CDR3 covers 17 residues. The CDR3 protein is CASSVVGSGTRTDTQYF. CDR3 bases: TGTGCCAGCAGCGTAGTGGGTAGCGGGACCCGCACAGATACGCAGTATTTT. Filled out from reference TRBV9 and TRBJ2-3, the complete variable domain reads DSGVTQTPKHLITATGQRVTLRCSPRSGDLSVYWYQQSLDQGLQFLIQYYNGEERAKGNILERFSAQQFPDLHSELNLSSLELGDSALYFCASSVVGSGTRTDTQYFGPGTRLTVL.